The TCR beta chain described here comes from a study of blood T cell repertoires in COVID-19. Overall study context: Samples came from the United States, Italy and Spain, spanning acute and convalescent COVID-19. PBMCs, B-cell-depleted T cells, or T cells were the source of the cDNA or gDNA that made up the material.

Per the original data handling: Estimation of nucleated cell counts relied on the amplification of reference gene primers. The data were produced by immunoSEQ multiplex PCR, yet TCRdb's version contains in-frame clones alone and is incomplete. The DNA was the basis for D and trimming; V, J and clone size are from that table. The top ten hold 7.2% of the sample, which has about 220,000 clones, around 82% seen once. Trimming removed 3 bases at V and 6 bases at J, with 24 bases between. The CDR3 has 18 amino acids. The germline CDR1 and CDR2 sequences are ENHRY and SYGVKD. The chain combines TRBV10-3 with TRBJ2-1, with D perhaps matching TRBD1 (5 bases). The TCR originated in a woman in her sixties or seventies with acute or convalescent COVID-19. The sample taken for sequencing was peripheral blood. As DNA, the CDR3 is TGTGCCATCAGTGACATTCGATCTCAGGGTAAAGTCGCCAATGAGCAGTTCTTC. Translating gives CAISDIRSQGKVANEQFF.